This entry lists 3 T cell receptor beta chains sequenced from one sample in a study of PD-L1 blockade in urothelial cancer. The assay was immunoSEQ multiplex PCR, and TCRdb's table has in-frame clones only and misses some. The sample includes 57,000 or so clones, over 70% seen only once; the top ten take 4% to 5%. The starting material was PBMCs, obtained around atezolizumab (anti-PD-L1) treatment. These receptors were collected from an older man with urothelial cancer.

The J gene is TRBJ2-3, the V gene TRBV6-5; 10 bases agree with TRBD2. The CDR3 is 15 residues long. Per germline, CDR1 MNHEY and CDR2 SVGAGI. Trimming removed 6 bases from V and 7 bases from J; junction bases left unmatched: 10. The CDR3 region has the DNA TGTGCCAGCAGCCCTAGCGGGAGTAATGAACATACGCAGTATTTT. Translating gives CASSPSGSNEHTQYF.

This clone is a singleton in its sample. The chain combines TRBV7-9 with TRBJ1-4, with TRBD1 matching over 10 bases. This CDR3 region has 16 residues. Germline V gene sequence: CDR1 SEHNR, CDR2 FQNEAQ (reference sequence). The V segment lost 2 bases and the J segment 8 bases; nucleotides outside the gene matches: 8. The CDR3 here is CASSLTGTGVGEKLFF. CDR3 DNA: TGTGCCAGCAGCTTAACCGGGACAGGGGTGGGGGAAAAACTGTTTTTT.

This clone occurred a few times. CDR3 nucleotide sequence: TGTGCCAGCAGTTATGATGGACAGCGACCCTACGAGCAGTACTTC. Its protein is CASSYDGQRPYEQYF. This chain uses TRBV6-5 with TRBJ2-7, with a possible D match to TRBD1 (6 bases). With 3 bases removed from V and 2 bases from J, the gap between germline ends came to 14 bases. The CDR3 loop spans 15 amino acids. Looked up from germline, CDR1 is MNHEY and CDR2 is SVGAGI.